These 2 T cell receptor beta chains were sequenced from one sample in a study of T cell repertoires in aging, cancer and after chemotherapy. Peripheral blood genomic DNA, not sorted cells or RNA, was the template. Multiplex touch-down PCR with TRB-A/B primers amplified rearranged V-D-J TRB sequences. TCRdb processed the multiplex PCR reads anew with MiXCR; each CDR3 protein has one entry. There are about 3,400 distinct CDR3 sequences in the sample; around a quarter occur only once, and 4% to 4.5% lies in the top ten. Input material: blood. These receptor sequences come from a human donor with a solid tumor.

V gene TRBV19 combines with J gene TRBJ1-2; D may be TRBD1 (6 bases). Germline CDR1 is LNHDA and CDR2 is SQIVND (reference sequence). The CDR3 is made up of 16 amino acids. Trimming stripped 3 bases from V and 1 base from J, with 15 bases between. CDR3 sequence: CASSIMGQGNNYGYTF. The CDR3 DNA follows: TGTGCCAGTAGTATTATGGGGCAGGGGAATAACTATGGCTACACCTTC. The full variable domain, rest sourced from reference TRBV19 and TRBJ1-2, is DGGITQSPKYLFRKEGQNVTLSCEQNLNHDAMYWYRQDPGQGLRLIYYSQIVNDFQKGDIAEGYSVSREKKESFPLTVTSAQKNPTAFYLCASSIMGQGNNYGYTFGSGTRLTVV.

The chain recombines TRBV4-3 with TRBJ2-1; 7 bases fit TRBD1. V dropped 4 bases and J dropped 9; count of bases not matched to a gene: 3. CDR3 length: 12 amino acids. From germline, CDR1 is LGHNA and CDR2 YSLEER. CDR3 sequence (DNA): TGCGCCAGCAGCCCGACAGGGAGTGAGCAGTTCTTC. As protein: CASSPTGSEQFF.